The following is a T cell receptor (beta chain) sequence with its context. The antigen is unknown. Some clones are missing from TCRdb's copy, which holds only in-frame ones; the method was immunoSEQ multiplex PCR. Of about 83,000 clones listed, 65% to 90% are singletons. This entry is derived from a study of OX40 agonist ivuxolimab in advanced cancers. Study background: Males comprised 70% to 90% of the group, whose mean age was approximately 61 years (range about 20 to 90). Study results and caveats: The investigators did not determine what antigen specificity the expanded peripheral T cells had.

Trimming stripped 6 bases from V and 3 bases from J, with 14 bases between. Looked up from germline, CDR1 is LNHDA and CDR2 is SQIVND (reference sequence). This CDR3 is 14 amino acids long. This chain connects TRBV19 to TRBJ1-2, with TRBD1 as a possible D gene (5 bases). The sequence derives from an adult with an advanced solid tumor such as melanoma, head and neck, liver or kidney cancer. The specimen comprised CD4+ or CD8+ T cells sorted from blood, sampled in a trial of the OX40 agonist ivuxolimab. The CDR3 region is CASRRTGTDYGYTF. The CDR3 DNA is TGTGCCAGTAGACGAACCGGGACCGACTATGGCTACACCTTC.